This entry lists 24 T cell receptor beta chains sequenced from one sample in a study of regulatory T cells in long-lasting Graves disease. iRepertoire HTBI primers and Arm-PCR of CDR3 regions built TCR beta libraries. TCRdb called the multiplex PCR reads again in MiXCR, with one record for every CDR3 protein. The sample records 550,000 or so distinct CDR3 sequences, 12% being singletons. Stated time point: newly diagnosed GD, antithyroid drugs for less than 3 months. Preparation of the TCR library used RNA extracted from PBMCs. The same specimen was also included in a second study, on T cells in Graves' hyperthyroidism and ophthalmopathy.

The source was peripheral blood mononuclear cells (PBMCs), collected at new diagnosis, from a patient treated with antithyroid drugs. Receptors originate from a woman aged 25 to 39 with Graves disease.

This clonotype was seen repeatedly, ten times or more. The V gene is TRBV15, the J gene TRBJ1-6, with 7 bases lining up with TRBD1. The CDR3 contains 17 residues. Looked up from germline, CDR1 is LNHNV and CDR2 is YYDKDF (reference sequence). With 5 bases clipped from V and 4 bases from J, the junction kept 11 bases outside the gene matches. The CDR3 loop is CATSQTGSPSYNSPLHF. CDR3 nucleotide sequence: TGTGCCACCAGCCAGACAGGGTCCCCATCTTATAATTCACCCCTCCACTTT.

The sample holds a few counts of this clonotype. In this CDR3 the conserved last residue, phenylalanine or tryptophan, is missing, so a read error is likely. The chain carries TRBV2 and TRBJ1-2, with a weak D call TRBD1 (6 bases). The germline V gene has CDR1 SNHLY and CDR2 FYNNEI. This CDR3 contains 12 residues. V shed 5 bases and J shed 4 bases, with 8 bases lying between them. CDR3 bases: TGTGCCAGCAGTCGACAGGCCTATGGCTACACCCTC. It specifies CASSRQAYGYTL.

This clonotype was recorded many times. CDR3 DNA sequence: TGTGCCAGCAGCTTAGTCGTAGCGGGAGTACTGGGTGAGCAGTTCTTC. As protein: CASSLVVAGVLGEQFF. The V call is TRBV7-2, the J call TRBJ2-1, with TRBD2 matching 9 bases. The ends lost 1 base at V and 9 bases at J; junction bases unmatched: 10. Germline lookup yields CDR1 SGHTA and CDR2 FQGNSA. The CDR3 runs to 16 residues.

This clonotype was seen more than once but under ten times. The chain joins TRBV9 to TRBJ1-4; D ambiguous. The germline V and J ends were trimmed by 4 bases and 5 bases, with 18 bases remaining between them. The length of the CDR3 is 16 residues. CDR1 SGDLS and CDR2 YYNGEE come from the germline V gene. In nucleotides, the CDR3 is TGTGCCAGCAGCCCGCGAGAGGGATTTCTAAATGAAAAACTGTTTTTT. It is translated as CASSPREGFLNEKLFF. Supplemented by reference TRBV9 and TRBJ1-4, the full variable domain reads DSGVTQTPKHLITATGQRVTLRCSPRSGDLSVYWYQQSLDQGLQFLIQYYNGEERAKGNILERFSAQQFPDLHSELNLSSLELGDSALYFCASSPREGFLNEKLFFGSGTQLSVL.

This clonotype came up many times. V usage is TRBV28 and J usage is TRBJ2-1, with D possibly being TRBD1 (6 bases). Germline CDR1 is MDHEN and CDR2 is SYDVKM. Deletions cut 10 bases from V and 7 bases from J, with 14 bases between. The CDR3 is 12 amino acids. DNA for the CDR3: TGTGCCACCCTCAGAAGGGGGAATGAGCAGTTCTTC. Amino acid sequence: CATLRRGNEQFF.

The V call is TRBV7-9, the J call TRBJ2-5; D gene ambiguous. Germline V gives CDR1 SEHNR, CDR2 FQNEAQ (reference sequence). The CDR3 sequence is 15 residues long. The ends were cut back, 3 bases at V and 2 bases at J, with 13 bases in the middle. CDR3 amino acids: CASSFGEFPQETQYF. The CDR3 bases are TGTGCCAGCAGCTTTGGAGAATTCCCTCAAGAGACCCAGTACTTC.

The table lists this clonotype with many counts. This chain joins TRBV30 and TRBJ1-1; D call uncertain. V gave up 1 base and J gave up 0 bases, with 6 bases separating them. CDR3 length: 13 amino acids. CDR1 is GTSNPN, CDR2 SVGIG, per germline (reference sequence). CDR3 DNA sequence: TGTGCCTGGAGTGCCGGATTGAACACTGAAGCTTTCTTT. Its translation is CAWSAGLNTEAFF.

This clonotype came up many times. CDR3 loop: CASSTRGTAYNEQFF. CDR3 sequence (DNA): TGTGCCAGCAGCACCCGGGGGACGGCCTACAATGAGCAGTTCTTC. This rearrangement joins TRBV11-2 to TRBJ2-1, with a weak D call TRBD2 (6 bases). From germline, CDR1 is SGHAT and CDR2 FQNNGV. CDR3 length equals 15 residues. Trimming cost V 5 bases and J 2 bases, with 13 bases left between them.

This clonotype appeared many times. The genes are TRBV7-3 and TRBJ2-1, with 11 bases aligning to TRBD2. J lost 5 bases, V lost 4 bases, and 4 bases had no gene match. CDR3 length: 15 residues. Germline values: CDR1 SGHTA, CDR2 FQGTGA. CDR3 amino acids: CASSSGLAGDNEQFF. The CDR3 nucleotides are TGTGCCAGCAGCTCAGGACTAGCGGGCGACAATGAGCAGTTCTTC.

Ten or more counts support this clonotype. The V gene is TRBV7-9, the J gene TRBJ2-3, with 7 bases aligning to TRBD2. The germline V gene encodes CDR1 SEHNR and CDR2 FQNEAQ (reference sequence). This CDR3 is built from 13 residues. V lost 3 bases to trimming and J lost 8 bases; unmatched junction nucleotides: 5. CDR3 DNA sequence: TGTGCCAGCAGCTTTGAGACTAGCAGTACGCAGTATTTT. It translates to CASSFETSSTQYF.

Only a few counts were recorded for this clonotype. This rearrangement joins TRBV7-9 to TRBJ2-1; 10 nucleotides line up with TRBD1. CDR3 size: 15 residues. Germline-derived CDR1 and CDR2 are SEHNR and FQNEAQ (reference sequence). V lost 5 bases to trimming and J lost 10 bases; unmatched junction nucleotides: 11. CDR3 coding DNA: TGTGCCAGCAGCATCGACAGGGGGCGGTTTGGAGAGCAGTTCTTC. It is translated as CASSIDRGRFGEQFF.

This clonotype was observed a handful of times. The chain employs TRBV4-1 and TRBJ2-3; D possibly uses TRBD1 or TRBD2 (5 bases each). The CDR3 is 16 amino acids. V dropped 0 bases and J dropped 10 bases, with 20 bases sitting between them. Germline loops: CDR1 MGHRA, CDR2 YSYEKL. The CDR3 reads CASSQDRGFGTPSQYF. CDR3 DNA sequence: TGCGCCAGCAGCCAAGACCGGGGCTTCGGTACTCCGTCGCAGTATTTT.

This clonotype has at least ten counts. The DNA of the CDR3 is TGTGCCAGCAGTCCCCTTGACAGAGCCCTAGAGACCCAGTACTTC. Translated: CASSPLDRALETQYF. The chain uses TRBV28 and TRBJ2-5, with TRBD1 as a possible D gene (5 bases). The CDR3 covers 15 residues. The germline V gene has CDR1 MDHEN and CDR2 SYDVKM. Trimming took 5 bases from V and 4 from J, leaving 17 bases between them. Supplemented by reference TRBV28 and TRBJ2-5, the full variable domain reads DVKVTQSSRYLVKRTGEKVFLECVQDMDHENMFWYRQDPGLGLRLIYFSYDVKMKEKGDIPEGYSVSREKKERFSLILESASTNQTSMYLCASSPLDRALETQYFGPGTRLLVL.

This chain joins TRBV19 and TRBJ2-6, with D hard to call. Germline V gene sequence: CDR1 LNHDA, CDR2 SQIVND (reference sequence). Between the trimmed V and J ends, which lost 3 bases and 4 bases, there was a span of 13 bases. The CDR3 runs 16 residues. For the CDR3, the DNA is TGTGCCAGTAGTATTTTTAGTTGGAACGGGGCCAACGTCCTGACTTTC. Protein sequence: CASSIFSWNGANVLTF.

Regarding this clonotype: This may be a read error, as it is one base from a much larger clone. V is TRBV9 and J is TRBJ2-1, with 7 bases matching TRBD2. The CDR3 is made up of 15 amino acids. CDR1 is SGDLS, CDR2 YYNGEE, per germline. The CDR3 DNA is TGTGCCAGCAGCGGGCGGGGGTCATCCTACAATAAGCAGTTCTTC. Encoded protein: CASSGRGSSYNKQFF.

This clonotype was observed a handful of times. The V gene is TRBV9, the J gene TRBJ2-1, with 9 bases aligning to TRBD1. Germline loops: CDR1 SGDLS, CDR2 YYNGEE. The CDR3 is 15 residues long. Losses at the gene ends were 2 bases for V and 6 bases for J; bases not matched to a gene: 6. The CDR3 loop reads CASSVGQGISNEQFF. Written as DNA, the CDR3 is TGTGCCAGCAGCGTGGGACAGGGAATTTCCAATGAGCAGTTCTTC.

This clonotype was detected ten times or more. The rearrangement uses TRBV3-1 and TRBJ2-1, with no clear D. The length of the CDR3 is 11 residues. V was pared by 1 base and J by 8 bases, with 3 bases between. CDR1 is LGHDT, CDR2 YNNKEL, per germline (reference sequence). CDR3 residues: CASSQVHEQFF. CDR3 sequence (DNA): TGTGCCAGCAGCCAAGTACATGAGCAGTTCTTC.

This clonotype was seen a few times. The rearrangement uses TRBV2 and TRBJ2-5; 11 bases line up with TRBD1. J lost 5 bases, V lost 10 bases, and 15 bases had no gene match. CDR3 length: 16 amino acids. Germline CDR1 is SNHLY and CDR2 is FYNNEI. The CDR3 nucleotides read TGTGCCATCCTACAACCGGGACAGGGGGTCGGGGAGACCCAGTACTTC. The encoded protein is CAILQPGQGVGETQYF. Looking up the rest from reference TRBV2 and TRBJ2-5 gives the full variable domain: EPEVTQTPSHQVTQMGQEVILRCVPISNHLYFYWYRQILGQKVEFLVSFYNNEISEKSEIFDDQFSVERPDGSNFTLKIRSTKLEDSAMYFCAILQPGQGVGETQYFGPGTRLLVL.

The rearrangement links TRBV3-1 to TRBJ2-6; weak D call: TRBD1 (5 bases). CDR1 is LGHDT and CDR2 is YNNKEL in the germline V gene (reference sequence). The germline V and J ends were trimmed by 1 base and 5 bases, with 18 bases remaining between them. The CDR3 runs 18 residues. CDR3 DNA: TGTGCCAGCAGCCAAGCCCTAAGTTACAGGTTAAGGGCCAACGTCCTGACTTTC. This translates into CASSQALSYRLRANVLTF.

In the case of this clonotype: This is likely an artifact of a read error, given a far larger clone one base away. The CDR3 region is CASSFDRGGYTF. The CDR3 bases are TGTGCCAGCAGTTTCGACAGGGGCGGCTACACCTTC. This chain uses TRBV5-5 with TRBJ1-2; TRBD1 matches 8 bases. The CDR3 totals 12 residues. Germline trimming cut 5 bases from V and 8 bases from J; bases unmatched to any gene: 5. Germline CDR1 and CDR2: SGHKS and YYEKEE (reference sequence).

Remarks on this clonotype: A much larger clonotype is one base distant, so this may be a read error. The CDR3 does not end in the conserved phenylalanine or tryptophan, so this is likely a read error. This chain joins TRBV11-2 and TRBJ2-7; D is unresolved. From germline, CDR1 is SGHAT and CDR2 FQNNGV. The V end lost 5 bases, the J end lost 3 bases, and 8 bases lay between the germline ends. The length of the CDR3 is 12 residues. The CDR3 here is CASSRPFYEQYL. The CDR3 DNA is TGTGCCAGCAGCCGTCCCTTCTACGAGCAGTACCTC.

Ten or more counts support this clonotype. The chain links TRBV9 to TRBJ2-5, with D maybe TRBD2 (6 bases). This CDR3 is built from 15 residues. Trimming cost V 3 bases and J 2 bases, with 14 bases left between them. The germline CDR1 and CDR2 sequences are SGDLS and YYNGEE. For the CDR3, the DNA is TGTGCCAGCAGCGGGGGGGAGAGCCTACAAGAGACCCAGTACTTC. This encodes CASSGGESLQETQYF.

There are many counts of this clonotype. DNA for the CDR3: TGTGCTCTAGTGGGGGCAGCTAGCTCCTACAATGAGCAGTTCTTC. Its translation is CALVGAASSYNEQFF. This chain uses TRBV6-1 with TRBJ2-1; perhaps TRBD1 as D (6 bases). The CDR3 length is 15 residues. Germline V gene sequence: CDR1 MNHNS, CDR2 SASEGT.

This clonotype has just a few counts. The chain joins TRBV6-5 to TRBJ2-2; 8 bases agree with TRBD2. The germline V gene encodes CDR1 MNHEY and CDR2 SVGAGI. The CDR3 contains 17 residues. Trimming at V came to 2 bases and at J to 6 bases, leaving 11 bases not matched to a gene. In DNA form, the CDR3 reads TGTGCCAGCAGTTACCCCTCGGGGGGGGCGTCGTCCGGGGAGCTGTTTTTT. Its protein is CASSYPSGGASSGELFF.